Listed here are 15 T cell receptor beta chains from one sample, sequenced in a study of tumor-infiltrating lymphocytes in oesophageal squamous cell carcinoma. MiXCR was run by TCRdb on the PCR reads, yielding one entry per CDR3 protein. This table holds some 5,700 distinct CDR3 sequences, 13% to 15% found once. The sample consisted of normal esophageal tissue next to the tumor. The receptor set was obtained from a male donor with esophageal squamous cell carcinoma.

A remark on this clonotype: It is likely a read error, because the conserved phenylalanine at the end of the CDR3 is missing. The CDR3 coding sequence is TGTGCCAACAGTTCGACGAGGTACACTGAAGCTTTCGTT. Translating it yields CANSSTRYTEAFV. The chain uses TRBV12-3 or TRBV12-4 and TRBJ2-3; no clear D. The J call could be wrong; TRBJ1-1 is a better fit for the DNA end. The CDR3 length is 13 residues.

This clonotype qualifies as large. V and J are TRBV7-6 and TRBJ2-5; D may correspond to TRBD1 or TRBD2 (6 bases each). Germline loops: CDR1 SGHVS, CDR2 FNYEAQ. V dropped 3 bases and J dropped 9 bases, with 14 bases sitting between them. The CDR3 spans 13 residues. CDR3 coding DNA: TGTGCCAGCAGCTTTAACAGGGTAGCGGCCCAGTACTTC. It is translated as CASSFNRVAAQYF.

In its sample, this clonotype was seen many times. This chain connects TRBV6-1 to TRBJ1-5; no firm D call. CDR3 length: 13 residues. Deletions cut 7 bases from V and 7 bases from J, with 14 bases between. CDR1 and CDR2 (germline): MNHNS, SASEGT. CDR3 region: CASMPGPEQPQHF. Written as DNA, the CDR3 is TGTGCCAGCATGCCTGGACCCGAACAGCCCCAGCATTTT.

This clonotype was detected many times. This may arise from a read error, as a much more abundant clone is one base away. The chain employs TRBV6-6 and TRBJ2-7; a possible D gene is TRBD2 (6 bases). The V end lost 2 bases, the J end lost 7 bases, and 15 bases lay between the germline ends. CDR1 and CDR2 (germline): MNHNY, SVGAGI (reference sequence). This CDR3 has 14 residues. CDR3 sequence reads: CASSYGGSSNEQYF. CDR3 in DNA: TGTGCCAGCAGTTACGGGGGGTCCTCCAATGAGCAGTACTTC.

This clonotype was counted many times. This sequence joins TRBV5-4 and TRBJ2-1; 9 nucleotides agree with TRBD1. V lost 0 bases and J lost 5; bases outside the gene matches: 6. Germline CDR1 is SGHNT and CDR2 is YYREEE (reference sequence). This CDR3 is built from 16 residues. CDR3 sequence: CASSLALGTGNNEQFF. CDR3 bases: TGTGCCAGCAGCTTGGCTCTGGGGACAGGGAACAATGAGCAGTTCTTC.

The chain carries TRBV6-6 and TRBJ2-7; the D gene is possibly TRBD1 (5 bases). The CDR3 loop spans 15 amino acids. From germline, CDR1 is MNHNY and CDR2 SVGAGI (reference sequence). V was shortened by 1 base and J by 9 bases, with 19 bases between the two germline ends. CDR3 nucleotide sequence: TGTGCCAGCAGTTACTTCGGACATGCAACAGATACGCAGTACTTC. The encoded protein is CASSYFGHATDTQYF.

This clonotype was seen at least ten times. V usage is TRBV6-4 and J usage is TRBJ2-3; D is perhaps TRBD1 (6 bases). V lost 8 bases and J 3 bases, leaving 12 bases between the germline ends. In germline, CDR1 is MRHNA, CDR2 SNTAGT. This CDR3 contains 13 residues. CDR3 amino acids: CASAKGETDTQYF. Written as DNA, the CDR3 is TGTGCCAGCGCGAAGGGGGAGACAGATACGCAGTATTTT.

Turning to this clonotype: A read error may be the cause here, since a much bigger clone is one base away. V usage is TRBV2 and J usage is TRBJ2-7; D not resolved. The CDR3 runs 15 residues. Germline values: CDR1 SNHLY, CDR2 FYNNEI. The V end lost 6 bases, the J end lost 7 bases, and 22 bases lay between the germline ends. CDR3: CASSVGNDPHNEQYF. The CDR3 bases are TGTGCCAGCAGCGTCGGTAACGACCCTCACAATGAGCAGTACTTC.

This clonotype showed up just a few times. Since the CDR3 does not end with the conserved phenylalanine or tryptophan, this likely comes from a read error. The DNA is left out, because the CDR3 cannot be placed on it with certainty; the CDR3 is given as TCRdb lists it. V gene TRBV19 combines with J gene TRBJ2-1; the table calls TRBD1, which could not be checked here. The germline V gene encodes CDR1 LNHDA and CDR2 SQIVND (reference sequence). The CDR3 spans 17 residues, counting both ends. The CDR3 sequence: CASSIYGTVSYGYTFGS.

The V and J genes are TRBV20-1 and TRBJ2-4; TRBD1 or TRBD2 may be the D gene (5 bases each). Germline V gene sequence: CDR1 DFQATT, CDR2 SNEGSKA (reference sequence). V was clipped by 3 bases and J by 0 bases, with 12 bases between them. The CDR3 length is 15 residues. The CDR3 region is CSARNGAEAKNIQYF. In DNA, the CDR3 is TGCAGTGCTAGGAACGGGGCGGAAGCCAAAAACATTCAGTACTTC.

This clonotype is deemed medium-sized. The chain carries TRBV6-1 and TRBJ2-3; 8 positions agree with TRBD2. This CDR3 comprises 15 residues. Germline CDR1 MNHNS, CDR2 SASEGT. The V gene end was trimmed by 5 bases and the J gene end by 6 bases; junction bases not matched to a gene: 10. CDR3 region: CASSRTSMATDTQYF. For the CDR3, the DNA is TGTGCCAGCAGTCGGACTAGCATGGCAACTGATACGCAGTATTTT.

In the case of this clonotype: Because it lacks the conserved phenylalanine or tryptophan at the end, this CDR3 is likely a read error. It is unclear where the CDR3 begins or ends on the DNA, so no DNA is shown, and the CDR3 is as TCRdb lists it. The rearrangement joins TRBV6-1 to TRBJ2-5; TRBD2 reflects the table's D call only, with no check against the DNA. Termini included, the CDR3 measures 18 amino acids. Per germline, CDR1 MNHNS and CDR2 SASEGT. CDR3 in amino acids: CASSERLGTDNSPLHFGN.

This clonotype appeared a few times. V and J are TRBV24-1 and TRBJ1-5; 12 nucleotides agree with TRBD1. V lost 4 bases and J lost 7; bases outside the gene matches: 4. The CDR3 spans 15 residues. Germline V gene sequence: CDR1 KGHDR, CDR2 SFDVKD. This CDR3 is CATSEGDRGRQPQHF. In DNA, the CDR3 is TGTGCCACCAGTGAGGGGGACAGGGGGCGGCAGCCCCAGCATTTT.

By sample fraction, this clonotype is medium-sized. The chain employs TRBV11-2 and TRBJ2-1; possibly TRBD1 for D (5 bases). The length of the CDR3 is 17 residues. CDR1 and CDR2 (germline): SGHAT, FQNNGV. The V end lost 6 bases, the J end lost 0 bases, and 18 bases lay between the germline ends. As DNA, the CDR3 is TGTGCCAGCAGGCCCTTGGCAGGGCACCGCTCCTACAATGAGCAGTTCTTC. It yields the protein CASRPLAGHRSYNEQFF.

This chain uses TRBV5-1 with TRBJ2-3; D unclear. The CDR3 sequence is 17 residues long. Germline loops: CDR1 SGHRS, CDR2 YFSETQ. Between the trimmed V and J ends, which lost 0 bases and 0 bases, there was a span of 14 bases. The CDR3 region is CASSLEGRALSTDTQYF. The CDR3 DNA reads TGCGCCAGCAGCTTGGAAGGACGGGCCTTGAGCACAGATACGCAGTATTTT.